The 3 T cell receptor beta chains below come from one sample, sequenced in a study of cytomegalovirus exposure and HLA in healthy donors. This PCR relied on a set of 60 Vbeta primers and 13 Jbeta primers. Here immunoSEQ multiplex PCR was the method, and the copy in TCRdb shows in-frame clones only, minus some. Of about 170,000 clones listed, 60% to 80% were seen once; the top ten hold 2.5% to 4%. Sequenced input: PBMCs. The source of these receptors is a female donor in good health and CMV-seronegative.

The chain combines TRBV19 with TRBJ2-5; D gene unclear. Germline CDR1 is LNHDA and CDR2 is SQIVND (reference sequence). Trimming cost V 5 bases and J 0 bases, with 10 bases left between them. The CDR3 is 14 residues long. CDR3 sequence reads: CASSPSSYQETQYF. CDR3 sequence (DNA): TGTGCCAGTAGTCCATCGAGTTACCAAGAGACCCAGTACTTC.

A note on this clone: An end of the junction does not agree with germline; a read error may underlie this. The chain combines TRBV15 with TRBJ1-5; 7 nucleotides line up with TRBD1. Germline V CDR1 and CDR2: LNHNV, YYDKDF (reference sequence). The CDR3 totals 15 residues. For the CDR3, the DNA is TGTGCCACCAGCAGGTCGACAGGGAGCAATCGGCCCCAGCATTTT. Translation gives CATSRSTGSNRPQHF.

The V gene is TRBV9, the J gene TRBJ2-7; the match to TRBD2 covers 8 bases. CDR1 SGDLS and CDR2 YYNGEE come from the germline V gene. V was clipped by 3 bases and J by 4 bases; unmatched bases: 9. The CDR3 covers 15 residues. The CDR3 sequence is CASSASGTSSYEQYF. Here the CDR3 DNA reads TGTGCCAGCAGCGCGTCCGGGACTAGTAGTTACGAGCAGTACTTC.